This TCR beta chain was sequenced for a study of blood T cell repertoires in COVID-19. Background on the study: Material from acute and convalescent COVID-19 was sourced from the United States, Italy and Spain. PBMCs, B-cell-depleted T cells, or T cells provided the cDNA or gDNA that made up the material.

With 3 bases removed from V and 3 bases from J, the gap between germline ends came to 6 bases. The CDR3 loop spans 12 amino acids. The germline V gene has CDR1 SNHLY and CDR2 FYNNEI. The authors' processing: Estimated nucleated cell counts came from reference gene primer amplification. Assay used: immunoSEQ multiplex PCR; TCRdb lists only in-frame clones, some missing. The DNA gave D and trimming, while V, J and clone size come from that table. The data contain about 180,000 clones, more than 75% of them singletons. This receptor was identified in a woman in her 70s with acute or convalescent COVID-19. The sequenced material came from peripheral blood. V usage is TRBV2 and J usage is TRBJ2-7; no clear D gene. The CDR3 is CASSEHSYEQYF. The CDR3 nucleotides are TGTGCCAGCAGTGAGCACAGCTACGAGCAGTACTTC.